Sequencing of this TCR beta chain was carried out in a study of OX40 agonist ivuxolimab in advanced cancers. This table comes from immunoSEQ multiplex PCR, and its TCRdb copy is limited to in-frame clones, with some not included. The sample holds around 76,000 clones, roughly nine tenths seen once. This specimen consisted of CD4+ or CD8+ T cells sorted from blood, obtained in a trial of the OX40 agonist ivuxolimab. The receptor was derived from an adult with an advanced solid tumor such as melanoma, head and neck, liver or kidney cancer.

The CDR3, as DNA: TGTGCCAGCAACTGGAGAGGGGTGAACACTGAAGCTTTCTTT. Its protein is CASNWRGVNTEAFF. This rearrangement joins TRBV6-5 to TRBJ1-1, with D perhaps TRBD1 (5 bases). V lost 7 bases and J lost 0, with 12 bases in between. The CDR3 runs 14 residues. Germline CDR1 and CDR2: MNHEY and SVGAGI.